Below, 25 T cell receptor beta chains from the same sample are listed, as sequenced in a study of identical twins (dated by TCRdb to 2016 to 2017). Library prep was done by 5' RACE. The sequencer listed for this sample is Illumina HiSeq 2000. Through fastp at Q25 and MiXCR, TCRdb rebuilt clones from the public reads, retaining in-frame beta chains. Rows are unified per CDR3 protein, each entry keeping the most common DNA and genes. Present in this sample are fewer than 800,000 distinct CDR3 sequences, just over 7% of which were seen just once. The ten largest clones capture roughly 1.6% of the sample. This sample also appeared in a second study, on yellow fever vaccine responses in identical twins.

Sample: PBMCs. These TCRs come from a woman aged 18-29 years in good health.

This clonotype was recorded many times. This chain uses TRBV5-1 with TRBJ2-3, with a weak D call TRBD1 (5 bases). The germline V gene encodes CDR1 SGHRS and CDR2 YFSETQ. The V end lost 4 bases, the J end lost 6 bases, and 12 bases lay between the germline ends. The CDR3 sequence is 13 residues long. The DNA for the CDR3 is TGCGCCAGCAGCGTGACAGCGTGGGATACGCAGTATTTT. Amino acid sequence: CASSVTAWDTQYF.

This clonotype was seen a handful of times. The chain links TRBV2 to TRBJ1-2, with no clear D. V was trimmed by 3 bases and J by 3 bases, leaving 11 bases between them. The CDR3 runs 14 residues. Germline CDR1 reads SNHLY; CDR2 reads FYNNEI. The CDR3 loop reads CASSDMGSDYGYTF. The CDR3 DNA is TGTGCCAGCAGTGATATGGGGTCGGACTATGGCTACACCTTC.

This clonotype has just a few counts. The CDR3 nucleotides read TGTGCCAGCAGTGAACCCCCCCGCAGCGACGCAGATACGCAGTATTTT. The encoded protein is CASSEPPRSDADTQYF. The rearrangement uses TRBV2 and TRBJ2-3; no clear D gene. The V and J ends lost 2 bases and 4 bases respectively, with 16 bases between them. The length of the CDR3 is 16 residues. CDR1 is SNHLY and CDR2 is FYNNEI in the germline V gene.

The table lists this clonotype with a few counts. V is TRBV6-5 and J is TRBJ1-2; the match to TRBD1 covers 7 bases. Germline trimming cut 2 bases from V and 2 bases from J; bases unmatched to any gene: 2. The CDR3 extends over 14 amino acids. Germline loops: CDR1 MNHEY, CDR2 SVGAGI. CDR3 amino acids: CASSYEGQNYGYTF. The DNA of the CDR3 is TGTGCCAGCAGTTACGAGGGACAGAACTATGGCTACACCTTC.

V usage is TRBV4-1 and J usage is TRBJ1-6; weak D call: TRBD1 (6 bases). The germline V gene has CDR1 MGHRA and CDR2 YSYEKL. Trimming took off 4 bases at V and 6 bases at J, with 19 bases between the two ends. This CDR3 comprises 17 residues. The CDR3 region has the DNA TGCGCCAGCAGCCGGACGAACCGGGACACTCCTAATTCACCCCTCCACTTT. Protein: CASSRTNRDTPNSPLHF.

This clonotype has ten or more counts. The chain links TRBV4-1 to TRBJ2-1; 7 nucleotides line up with TRBD2. The ends lost 0 bases at V and 5 bases at J; junction bases unmatched: 10. The CDR3 runs 17 residues. The germline V gene encodes CDR1 MGHRA and CDR2 YSYEKL. This CDR3 reads CASSQEMFVGGNNEQFF. CDR3 in DNA: TGCGCCAGCAGCCAAGAGATGTTTGTGGGGGGGAACAATGAGCAGTTCTTC.

About this clonotype itself: A read error is likely, as this CDR3 ends without the conserved phenylalanine or tryptophan. The limits of the CDR3 on the DNA are not certain, so only TCRdb's listed CDR3 is given. The chain is built from TRBV5-1 and TRBJ2-1. Germline values: CDR1 SGHRS, CDR2 YFSETQ. The CDR3 comprises 14 residues, both ends counted. The chain's CDR3 is CASRTSLSYNEHFS.

This clonotype occurred many times. The chain uses TRBV12-3 or TRBV12-4 and TRBJ1-5, with D perhaps matching TRBD1 (5 bases). This CDR3 is 14 amino acids long. The V end lost 6 bases, the J end lost 3 bases, and 12 bases lay between the germline ends. The CDR3 region is CASRIGGFNQPQHF. CDR3 bases: TGTGCCAGCAGGATCGGGGGTTTCAATCAGCCCCAGCATTTT.

The table lists this clonotype with a few counts. The chain combines TRBV7-2 with TRBJ2-7; 8 nucleotides line up with TRBD1. V trimming: 5 bases; J trimming: 0 bases; junction bases outside the gene matches: 6. CDR1 is SGHTA and CDR2 is FQGNSA in the germline V gene. The CDR3 is 15 amino acids. CDR3 protein: CASSLRQGSSYEQYV. The DNA of the CDR3 is TGTGCCAGCAGCCTCCGACAGGGGAGCTCCTACGAGCAGTACGTC.

This clonotype was counted at least ten times. CDR3 bases: TGCGCCAGCAGCCAAGATGGGAGAAATGAGCAGTTCTTC. Encoded protein: CASSQDGRNEQFF. The gene calls are TRBV4-1 and TRBJ2-1, with D possibly being TRBD2 (5 bases). Trimming removed 0 bases from V and 7 bases from J, with 7 bases in between. The CDR3 is 13 amino acids. Germline assignment: CDR1 MGHRA and CDR2 YSYEKL.

This clonotype is a singleton in its sample. The chain recombines TRBV28 with TRBJ2-7; no clear D. The CDR3 is 14 amino acids. With 10 bases removed from V and 3 bases from J, the gap between germline ends came to 19 bases. Germline V gene data show CDR1 as MDHEN and CDR2 as SYDVKM. Written as DNA, the CDR3 is TGTGCCATCCAGGCCTGGACGGATTACTACGAGCAGTACTTC. It yields the protein CAIQAWTDYYEQYF. The full variable domain, completed using reference TRBV28 and TRBJ2-7, is DVKVTQSSRYLVKRTGEKVFLECVQDMDHENMFWYRQDPGLGLRLIYFSYDVKMKEKGDIPEGYSVSREKKERFSLILESASTNQTSMYLCAIQAWTDYYEQYFGPGTRLTVT.

This clonotype was detected many times. The chain is built from TRBV10-3 and TRBJ2-3, with D maybe TRBD2 (6 bases). Germline-derived CDR1 and CDR2 are ENHRY and SYGVKD. The CDR3 runs 16 residues. Trimming took 0 bases from V and 0 from J, leaving 10 bases between them. The CDR3 loop reads CAISESAGTSTDTQYF. In DNA form, the CDR3 reads TGTGCCATCAGTGAGTCGGCGGGAACTAGCACAGATACGCAGTATTTT.

The table lists this clonotype with a few counts. This chain joins TRBV5-6 and TRBJ2-1, with no clear D. CDR1 SGHDT and CDR2 YYEEEE come from the germline V gene. Trimming stripped 1 base from V and 9 bases from J, with 11 bases between. CDR3 length: 13 residues. The CDR3 DNA reads TGTGCCAGCAGCTTGTTCCTTGTCAGTGAGCAGTTCTTC. Translation: CASSLFLVSEQFF. The full variable domain, completed using reference TRBV5-6 and TRBJ2-1, is DAGVTQSPTHLIKTRGQQVTLRCSPKSGHDTVSWYQQALGQGPQFIFQYYEEEERQRGNFPDRFSGHQFPNYSSELNVNALLLGDSALYLCASSLFLVSEQFFGPGTRLTVL.

The chain uses TRBV6-1 and TRBJ2-7; the match to TRBD2 covers 7 bases. Germline V gene lookup returns CDR1 MNHNS and CDR2 SASEGT. This CDR3 is built from 16 residues. The trim removed 0 bases at V and 3 bases at J, leaving 8 bases unmatched. Here the CDR3 DNA reads TGTGCCAGCAGTGAAGCCTCAACCGGGGGGAGCTACGAGCAGTACGTC. Protein sequence: CASSEASTGGSYEQYV.

The CDR3 region is CASSQPGVRENTGELFF. In DNA form, the CDR3 reads TGTGCCAGCAGCCAGCCTGGCGTCAGGGAGAACACCGGGGAGCTGTTTTTT. This chain uses TRBV7-6 with TRBJ2-2, with D perhaps matching TRBD1 (5 bases). CDR3 size: 17 residues. CDR1 and CDR2 (germline): SGHVS, FNYEAQ. Deletions cut 5 bases from V and 1 base from J, with 17 bases between.

This clonotype was found many times. This chain joins TRBV10-3 and TRBJ2-5, with TRBD1 as a possible D gene (6 bases). The ends were cut back, 0 bases at V and 3 bases at J, with 11 bases in the middle. Germline V gene lookup returns CDR1 ENHRY and CDR2 SYGVKD. CDR3 length: 15 residues. The CDR3 sequence: CAISESRGSKETQYF. DNA of the CDR3: TGTGCCATCAGTGAGTCTAGGGGGTCGAAAGAGACCCAGTACTTC.

This clonotype was seen a few times. The chain employs TRBV20-1 and TRBJ1-2; 9 nucleotides match TRBD1. CDR3 length equals 16 residues. The V gene's germline CDR1 is DFQATT and CDR2 SNEGSKA (reference sequence). The ends lost 3 bases at V and 4 bases at J; junction bases unmatched: 12. The CDR3 nucleotides are TGCAGTGCTAGTCGTGGGCTAGACAGGGGGGTCTATGGCTACACCTTC. Amino acid sequence: CSASRGLDRGVYGYTF.

The chain recombines TRBV25-1 with TRBJ2-2; D is unresolved. Germline V gene data show CDR1 as MGHDK and CDR2 as SYGVNS. Trimming took off 3 bases at V and 3 bases at J, with 11 bases between the two ends. The CDR3 consists of 15 residues. The CDR3 region is CASSDIGLDTGELFF. As DNA, the CDR3 is TGTGCCAGCAGTGACATTGGCTTAGACACCGGGGAGCTGTTTTTT. The full variable domain, completed using reference TRBV25-1 and TRBJ2-2, is EADIYQTPRYLVIGTGKKITLECSQTMGHDKMYWYQQDPGMELHLIHYSYGVNSTEKGDLSSESTVSRIRTEHFPLTLESARPSHTSQYLCASSDIGLDTGELFFGEGSRLTVL.

The gene calls are TRBV6-2 or TRBV6-3 and TRBJ2-7; D remains ambiguous. The CDR3 contains 12 residues. Germline V gives CDR1 MNHEY, CDR2 SVGEGT. V dropped 4 bases and J dropped 4 bases, with 8 bases sitting between them. CDR3 loop: CASSLTVYEQYV. CDR3 nucleotides: TGTGCCAGCAGTTTAACAGTTTACGAGCAGTACGTC.

The chain recombines TRBV11-2 with TRBJ2-2; 9 positions match TRBD2. V gave up 0 bases and J gave up 5 bases; unmatched junction bases: 10. CDR3 length equals 18 residues. CDR1 is SGHAT, CDR2 FQNNGV, per germline. This CDR3 is CASSLEREGPAGTGELFF. In DNA form, the CDR3 reads TGTGCCAGCAGCTTAGAGCGGGAGGGCCCCGCAGGAACCGGGGAGCTGTTTTTT.

This clonotype was found a few times. The chain links TRBV5-1 to TRBJ2-5; D remains ambiguous. This CDR3 contains 15 residues. V was clipped by 0 bases and J by 5 bases, with 14 bases between them. The germline CDR1 and CDR2 sequences are SGHRS and YFSETQ. This chain's CDR3 is CASSLDVSLSETQYF. CDR3 in DNA: TGCGCCAGCAGCTTGGATGTCTCATTGTCGGAGACCCAGTACTTC.

In this sample, this clonotype turned up many times. The chain employs TRBV12-3 or TRBV12-4 and TRBJ2-2; D assignment may be TRBD1 or TRBD2 (7 bases each). The CDR3 contains 15 residues. The ends were cut back, 6 bases at V and 5 bases at J, with 16 bases in the middle. In DNA, the CDR3 is TGTGCCAGCAGACTCTACAGGGGAGGGACCGGGGAGCTGTTTTTT. It codes for CASRLYRGGTGELFF.

This clonotype was recorded at least ten times. The chain couples TRBV28 to TRBJ2-7; D is ambiguous. The CDR3 spans 17 residues. V lost 10 bases, J lost 4 bases, and 29 bases lay in between. Germline loops: CDR1 MDHEN, CDR2 SYDVKM. CDR3 residues: CATSAGSARLIFYEQYF. CDR3 nucleotide sequence: TGTGCCACTTCTGCCGGGTCCGCTCGGCTAATTTTTTACGAGCAGTACTTC. The entire variable domain, with the rest obtained from reference TRBV28 and TRBJ2-7, is as follows: DVKVTQSSRYLVKRTGEKVFLECVQDMDHENMFWYRQDPGLGLRLIYFSYDVKMKEKGDIPEGYSVSREKKERFSLILESASTNQTSMYLCATSAGSARLIFYEQYFGPGTRLTVT.

This clonotype has just a few counts. The chain couples TRBV12-3 or TRBV12-4 to TRBJ2-1, with 9 bases that match TRBD1. There are 15 residues in the CDR3. The trim removed 5 bases at V and 7 bases at J, leaving 9 bases unmatched. The CDR3 reads CASSQSGTGQNEQFF. CDR3 nucleotides: TGTGCCAGCAGTCAATCTGGGACAGGGCAGAATGAGCAGTTCTTC.

Only one count was recorded for this clonotype. This chain uses TRBV12-3 or TRBV12-4 with TRBJ2-7, with D tentatively TRBD1 or TRBD2 (7 bases each). The V end was cut by 6 bases, the J end by 7 bases, with 19 bases between. The CDR3 is made up of 14 amino acids. Here the CDR3 reads CASRKAGTDGEQYF. The CDR3 DNA reads as TGTGCCAGCAGGAAAGCGGGGACAGATGGAGAGCAGTACTTC.